These T cell receptor beta chains were read from a single sample in a study of blood T cell repertoires in COVID-19. Some clones are missing from TCRdb's copy, which holds only in-frame ones; the method was immunoSEQ multiplex PCR. The top ten hold under 0.85% of the sample, which has about 110,000 clones, approximately 80% seen once. Input material: peripheral blood. These receptors all come from a woman aged 70-85 years with acute or convalescent COVID-19. The CDR3 runs from the conserved cysteine through the conserved F or W. D genes are given only for firm matches. Clone size appears in some rows only: once, few, many, or a class for an expanded clone.

V gene,D gene,CDR3 length,clone size,J gene,CDR3 protein,CDR3 DNA
TRBV21-1,NA,21,NA,TRBJ2-2,CASSKGRPGVGLAGHTGELFF,TGTGCCAGCAGCAAAGGAAGGCCAGGGGTGGGACTAGCGGGACACACCGGGGAGCTGTTTTTT
TRBV7-8,NA,14,few,TRBJ1-4,CASSSHSSDRSVFF,TGTGCCAGCAGCTCTCATAGTTCGGACAGATCAGTGTTTTTT
TRBV9,TRBD2,18,NA,TRBJ2-6,CASSPDSRGGAGANVLTF,TGTGCCAGCAGCCCCGACAGTCGGGGGGGGGCAGGGGCCAACGTCCTGACTTTC
TRBV19,TRBD2,16,NA,TRBJ2-1,CASSPRTSGGYNEQFF,TGTGCCAGTAGTCCGCGGACTAGCGGGGGATACAATGAGCAGTTCTTC
TRBV6-1,NA,15,NA,TRBJ1-4,CASSEAGHSYEKLFF,TGTGCCAGCAGTGAAGCGGGGCACAGTTATGAAAAACTGTTTTTT
TRBV4-1,TRBD2,16,NA,TRBJ2-3,CASSQDMGLAGNTQYF,TGCGCCAGCAGCCAAGATATGGGCCTAGCGGGCAATACGCAGTATTTT
TRBV5-1,TRBD1,15,NA,TRBJ2-1,CASSLRTGSYNEQFF,TGCGCCAGCAGCTTAAGGACAGGTTCCTACAATGAGCAGTTCTTC
TRBV5-1,NA,15,once,TRBJ2-7,CASSPRTGDTYEQYF,TGCGCCAGCAGCCCCCGGACGGGAGATACCTACGAGCAGTACTTC
TRBV30,TRBD1,15,NA,TRBJ1-4,CAWSPWDSTNEKLFF,TGTGCCTGGAGCCCCTGGGACAGCACTAATGAAAAACTGTTTTTT
TRBV5-1,NA,19,NA,TRBJ1-1,CAGQLEPGGAIRRVTEAFF,TGCGCCGGGCAGTTGGAACCGGGGGGCGCGATACGAAGGGTCACTGAAGCTTTCTTT
TRBV11-3,NA,13,NA,TRBJ2-2,CASSVVRSGELFF,TGTGCCAGCAGCGTCGTAAGGAGCGGGGAGCTGTTTTTT
TRBV5-1,NA,15,NA,TRBJ2-7,CASSLEGLPRNEQYF,TGCGCCAGCAGCTTAGAGGGCCTCCCCCGCAACGAGCAGTACTTC
TRBV6-5,NA,14,NA,TRBJ2-7,CASSSRTDSYEQYF,TGTGCCAGCAGTTCCCGGACAGATTCCTACGAGCAGTACTTC
TRBV27,TRBD2,14,NA,TRBJ2-7,CASSLLAGRSEQYF,TGTGCCAGCAGTCTATTAGCGGGGAGGAGCGAGCAGTACTTC
TRBV24-1,NA,17,few,TRBJ2-1,CATSVGPHRVSYNEQFF,TGTGCCACCAGTGTGGGGCCCCACAGGGTTTCCTACAATGAGCAGTTCTTC
TRBV19,NA,14,NA,TRBJ1-1,CASSMPDRNTEAFF,TGTGCCAGTAGTATGCCCGACAGGAACACTGAAGCTTTCTTT
TRBV7-2,TRBD1,17,NA,TRBJ2-4,CASSARTGGLAKNIQYF,TGTGCCAGCAGCGCCCGGACAGGGGGCCTAGCCAAAAACATTCAGTACTTC
TRBV5-1,TRBD1,13,NA,TRBJ1-1,CASSLGGTDEAFF,TGCGCCAGCAGCTTGGGGGGGACAGACGAAGCTTTCTTT
TRBV5-5,NA,14,few,TRBJ1-3,CASSLATGSRAIYF,TGTGCCAGCAGCTTGGCGACAGGTTCGCGCGCCATATATTTT
TRBV4-1,NA,14,NA,TRBJ2-7,CARRGTTGFYEQYF,TGCGCCAGAAGGGGGACTACAGGTTTCTACGAGCAGTACTTC